This T cell receptor (beta chain) was recovered during a study of shared clonotypes between healthy human individuals. Germline loops: CDR1 SGHVS, CDR2 FQNEAQ. The CDR3 extends over 14 amino acids. V dropped 3 bases and J dropped 8; count of bases not matched to a gene: 3. TCRdb's copy holds only in-frame clones and misses some; the assay was immunoSEQ multiplex PCR. The table includes about 340,000 clones, around 79% detected once. This clone has just a few counts. V usage is TRBV7-8 and J usage is TRBJ1-5; 11 bases line up with TRBD1. Sequencing was performed on memory CD4+ T cells sorted from blood. This sample's subset: CD45RA-negative fraction. The source of this sequence is a man aged 25 to 40 in good health. The CDR3 region is CASSFGTGGKPQHF. CDR3 in DNA: TGTGCCAGCAGCTTCGGGACAGGGGGTAAGCCCCAGCATTTT.